This TCR beta chain originates from a study of T cell responses to AZD1222 COVID-19 vaccine (dated by TCRdb to the early 2020s). Background on the whole study: AZD1222 recipients whose second dose came at about 4 weeks and those whose second dose came at about 12 weeks were combined into one group, since spike-specific TCR depth and breadth did not differ between the two schedules. A total of 230 to 250 trial participants underwent TCR sequencing, of whom approximately 210 received two doses of AZD1222 and about 25 received two doses of the MenACWY control vaccine. Trial participants were enrolled by age into 18-55, 56-69 and 70-plus year subgroups, with 148, 28 and 57 TCR-sequenced participants respectively.

What the time point label conveys for this sample: baseline before first vaccination. Samples from vaccinated people were obtained from the UK trials COV001 and COV002, which included a single-blind randomized controlled phase 2/3 trial of AZD1222 (ChAdOx1 nCoV-19) in healthy adults. Trial participant PBMC samples were collected at day 0 and day 28 after the second dose for TCRbeta chain sequencing. Overall results and qualifications from the work: Spike-specific TCR breadth and depth rose significantly after two AZD1222 doses compared with day 0 and with MenACWY recipients. Participants were mostly white British, with more females than males. The authors suggested clonal diversity may have been underestimated. CD4 TCRs associated with the vaccine covered the entire spike protein, and the dominant responses were in regions 160-218 and 743-854. Reportedly, almost half of the unique spike-specific TCRs recognized epitopes lying outside the regions that are mutated in the B.1.351 and B.1.1.7 variants. In the small 56-69-year group, the increase in depth fell short of significance, most likely because of low power. Because no day 14 peak-response samples were available, repertoires were characterized only after the peak T cell response. Conclusions about previously exposed vaccinees are limited, since just six or seven AZD1222 recipients were seropositive for SARS-CoV-2 at baseline.

With respect to this clone: It lacks a known antigen. No quality values exist for individual bases; no much larger clone is one base distant.

From its cysteine to its phenylalanine, the CDR3 spans 15 amino acids. Only CDR3 DNA is held: 45 bases, read in frame from base 1. V drops 3 bases and J drops 7 bases, leaving 15 bases in between. As encoded in the germline V gene, CDR1 is MDHEN while CDR2 is SYDVKM. The CDR3 regions of human TCRbeta chains were analyzed by immunosequencing. As for the original processing: Repertoire TCRs were matched against a reference library of SARS-CoV-2-specific TCRs generated with the MIRA antigen-specificity platform. Breadth was defined as the fraction of unique TCRs that were SARS-CoV-2-associated. Depth was defined as the fraction of total T cells that were SARS-CoV-2-associated. Using the MIRA data, each spike-specific TCR was assigned both to the spike region to which the TCR was reactive and to a CD4 or CD8 class. Log10-transformed breadth and depth values were compared by one-way ANOVA with Sidak's multiple comparisons tests. TCRdb obtained this table from immuneACCESS and retained in-frame rearrangements with V and J assigned. These tables miss some clones; where compared with another copy, unresolved V genes account for less than half of the shortfall, and the remainder is unexplained. D and trimming come from the DNA, and the V and J calls and clone size come from that table. The sample data list fewer than 130,000 clones, and roughly four fifths of these were observed just once. The top ten hold about 4.6% of the sample.

The chain employs TRBV28 and TRBJ1-4, and TRBD1 may be the D gene, going by 6 matching bases. Specimen: peripheral blood, collected on day 0 of AZD1222 vaccination. This TCR was recovered from an adult in good health. The CDR3 reads as follows: CASSFGGSRGEKLFF. The DNA sequence reads TGTGCCAGCAGTTTCGGGGGCAGCCGGGGTGAAAAACTGTTTTTT. When the CDR3 is completed using the reference TRBV28 and TRBJ1-4 genes on either side, the full variable domain is DVKVTQSSRYLVKRTGEKVFLECVQDMDHENMFWYRQDPGLGLRLIYFSYDVKMKEKGDIPEGYSVSREKKERFSLILESASTNQTSMYLCASSFGGSRGEKLFFGSGTQLSVL.